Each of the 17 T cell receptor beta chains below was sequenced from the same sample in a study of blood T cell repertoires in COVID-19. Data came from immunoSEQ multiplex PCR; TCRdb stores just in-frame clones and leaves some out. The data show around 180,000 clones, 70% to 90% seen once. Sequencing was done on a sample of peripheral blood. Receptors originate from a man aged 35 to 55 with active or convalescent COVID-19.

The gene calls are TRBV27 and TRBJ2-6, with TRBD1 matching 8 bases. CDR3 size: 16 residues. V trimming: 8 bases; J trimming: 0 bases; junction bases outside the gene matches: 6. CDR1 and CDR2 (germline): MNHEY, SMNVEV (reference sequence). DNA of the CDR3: TGTGCCAGCGGTCGGACAGGGTACTCTGGGGCCAACGTCCTGACTTTC. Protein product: CASGRTGYSGANVLTF.

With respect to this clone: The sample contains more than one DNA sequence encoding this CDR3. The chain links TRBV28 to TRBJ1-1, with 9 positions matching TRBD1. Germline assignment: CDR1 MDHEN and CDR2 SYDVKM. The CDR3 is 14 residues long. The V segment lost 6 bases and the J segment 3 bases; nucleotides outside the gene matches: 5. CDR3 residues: CASSPRTGDTEAFF. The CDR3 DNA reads TGTGCCAGCAGCCCACGGACAGGGGACACTGAAGCTTTCTTT.

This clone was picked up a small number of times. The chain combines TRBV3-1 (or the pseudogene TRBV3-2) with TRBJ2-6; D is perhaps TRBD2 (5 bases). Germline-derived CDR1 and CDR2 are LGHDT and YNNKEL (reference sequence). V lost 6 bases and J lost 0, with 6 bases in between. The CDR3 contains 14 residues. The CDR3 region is CASREASGANVLTF. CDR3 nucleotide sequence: TGTGCCAGCAGGGAGGCCTCTGGGGCCAACGTCCTGACTTTC.

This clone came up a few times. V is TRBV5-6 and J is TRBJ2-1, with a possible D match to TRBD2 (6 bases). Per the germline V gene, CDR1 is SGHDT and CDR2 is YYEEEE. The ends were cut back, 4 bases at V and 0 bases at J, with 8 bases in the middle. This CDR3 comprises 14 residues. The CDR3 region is CASSGGYSYNEQFF. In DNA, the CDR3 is TGTGCCAGCAGCGGGGGGTACTCCTACAATGAGCAGTTCTTC.

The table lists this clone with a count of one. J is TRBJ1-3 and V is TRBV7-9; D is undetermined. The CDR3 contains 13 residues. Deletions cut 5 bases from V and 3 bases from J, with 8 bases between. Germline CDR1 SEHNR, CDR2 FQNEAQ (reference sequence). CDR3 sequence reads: CASSLASGNTIYF. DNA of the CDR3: TGTGCCAGCAGCCTTGCGAGTGGAAACACCATATATTTT.

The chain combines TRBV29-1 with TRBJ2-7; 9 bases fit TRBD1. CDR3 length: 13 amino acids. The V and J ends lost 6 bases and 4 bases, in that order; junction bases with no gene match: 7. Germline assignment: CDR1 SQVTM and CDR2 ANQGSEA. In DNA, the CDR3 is TGCAGCGTCGGACAGGGGATCGGATACGAGCAGTACTTC. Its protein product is CSVGQGIGYEQYF.

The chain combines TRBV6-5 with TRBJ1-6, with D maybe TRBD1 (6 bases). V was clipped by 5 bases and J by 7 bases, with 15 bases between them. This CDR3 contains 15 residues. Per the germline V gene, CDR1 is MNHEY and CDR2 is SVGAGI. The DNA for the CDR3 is TGTGCCAGCAGTAAAACGACAGGTGACAATTCACCCCTCCACTTT. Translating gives CASSKTTGDNSPLHF.

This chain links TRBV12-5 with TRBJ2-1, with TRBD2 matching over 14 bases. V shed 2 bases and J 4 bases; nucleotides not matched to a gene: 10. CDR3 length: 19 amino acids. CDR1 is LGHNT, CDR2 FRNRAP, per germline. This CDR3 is CASGLSPRLAGGLYNEQFF. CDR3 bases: TGTGCTAGTGGTTTGTCCCCCCGACTAGCGGGGGGGCTTTACAATGAGCAGTTCTTC.

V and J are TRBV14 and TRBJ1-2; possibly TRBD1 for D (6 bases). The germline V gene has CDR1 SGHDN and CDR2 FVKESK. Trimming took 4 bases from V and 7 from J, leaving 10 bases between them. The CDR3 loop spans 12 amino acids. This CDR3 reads CASSRNRVGYTF. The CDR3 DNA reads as TGTGCCAGCAGCCGGAACAGGGTTGGCTACACCTTC. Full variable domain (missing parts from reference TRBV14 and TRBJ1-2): EAGVTQFPSHSVIEKGQTVTLRCDPISGHDNLYWYRRVMGKEIKFLLHFVKESKQDESGMPNNRFLAERTGGTYSTLKVQPAELEDSGVYFCASSRNRVGYTFGSGTRLTVV.

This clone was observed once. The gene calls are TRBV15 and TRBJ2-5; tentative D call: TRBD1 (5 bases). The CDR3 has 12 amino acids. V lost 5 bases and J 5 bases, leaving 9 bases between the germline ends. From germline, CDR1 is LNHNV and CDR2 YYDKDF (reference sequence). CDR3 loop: CATSLPGETQYF. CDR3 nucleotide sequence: TGTGCCACCAGCCTGCCAGGGGAGACCCAGTACTTC.

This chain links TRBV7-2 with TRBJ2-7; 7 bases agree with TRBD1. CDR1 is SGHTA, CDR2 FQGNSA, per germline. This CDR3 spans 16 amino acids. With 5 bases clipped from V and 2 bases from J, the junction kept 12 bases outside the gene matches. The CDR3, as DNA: TGTGCCAGCAGCCCTCGGACAGGTTGGGGCACCTACGAGCAGTACTTC. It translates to CASSPRTGWGTYEQYF.

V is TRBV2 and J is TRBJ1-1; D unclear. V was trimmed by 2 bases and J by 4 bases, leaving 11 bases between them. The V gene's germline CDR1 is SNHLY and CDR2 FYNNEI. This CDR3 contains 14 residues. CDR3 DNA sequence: TGTGCCAGCAGTGAAAATGTGGGAGGCACTGAAGCTTTCTTT. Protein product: CASSENVGGTEAFF.

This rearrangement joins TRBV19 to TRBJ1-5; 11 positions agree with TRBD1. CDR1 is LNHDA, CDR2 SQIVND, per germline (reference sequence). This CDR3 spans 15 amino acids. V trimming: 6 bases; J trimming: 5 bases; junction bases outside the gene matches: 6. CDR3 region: CASSSGQGVYQPQHF. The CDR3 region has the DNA TGTGCCAGTAGCTCGGGACAGGGGGTATATCAGCCCCAGCATTTT.

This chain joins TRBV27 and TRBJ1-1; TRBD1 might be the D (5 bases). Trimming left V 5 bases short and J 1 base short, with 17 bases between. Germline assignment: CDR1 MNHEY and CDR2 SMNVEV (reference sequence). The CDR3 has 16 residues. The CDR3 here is CASSPLRAGRNTEAFF. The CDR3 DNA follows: TGTGCCAGCAGTCCGCTTAGGGCGGGGCGGAACACTGAAGCTTTCTTT.

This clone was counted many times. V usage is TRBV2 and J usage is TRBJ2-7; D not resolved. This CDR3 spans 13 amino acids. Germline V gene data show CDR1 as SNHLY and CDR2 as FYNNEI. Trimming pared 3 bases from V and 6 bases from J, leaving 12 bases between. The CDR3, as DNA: TGTGCCAGCAGTGATGTGGGCACCCCCGAGCAGTACTTC. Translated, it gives CASSDVGTPEQYF.

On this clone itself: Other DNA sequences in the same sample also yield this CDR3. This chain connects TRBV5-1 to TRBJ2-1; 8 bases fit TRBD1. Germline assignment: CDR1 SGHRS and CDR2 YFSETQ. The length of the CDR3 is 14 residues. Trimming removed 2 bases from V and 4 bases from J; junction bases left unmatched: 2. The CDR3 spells CASSLRQGYNEQFF. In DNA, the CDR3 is TGCGCCAGCAGCTTAAGACAGGGGTACAATGAGCAGTTCTTC.

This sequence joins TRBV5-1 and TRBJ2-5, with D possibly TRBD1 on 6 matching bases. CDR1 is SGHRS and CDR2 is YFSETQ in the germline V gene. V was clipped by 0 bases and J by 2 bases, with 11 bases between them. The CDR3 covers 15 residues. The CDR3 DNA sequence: TGCGCCAGCAGCTTGGGTCGACAGGTTCAAGAGACCCAGTACTTC. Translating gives CASSLGRQVQETQYF. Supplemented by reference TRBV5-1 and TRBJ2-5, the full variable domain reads KAGVTQTPRYLIKTRGQQVTLSCSPISGHRSVSWYQQTPGQGLQFLFEYFSETQRNKGNFPGRFSGRQFSNSRSEMNVSTLELGDSALYLCASSLGRQVQETQYFGPGTRLLVL.